This T cell receptor beta chain was documented in a study of radiotherapy plus CTLA-4 blockade in lung cancer. V lost 3 bases and J lost 3, with 9 bases in between. Germline loops: CDR1 MGHDK, CDR2 SYGVNS. This CDR3 is 13 amino acids long. Using immunoSEQ multiplex PCR, the repertoire was profiled, and TCRdb retains in-frame clones only, with some absent. The sample carries about 72,000 clones, around 83% recorded once. This clone was seen more than once but under ten times. This chain links TRBV25-1 with TRBJ2-7; D gene unclear. The TCR sequence derives from a human donor with non-small cell lung cancer who had a partial response to radiotherapy plus ipilimumab. Sequencing was performed on peripheral blood, taken from a patient treated with radiotherapy plus ipilimumab. The chain's CDR3 is CASSDRRHYEQYF. CDR3 sequence (DNA): TGTGCCAGCAGTGATAGGCGGCACTACGAGCAGTACTTC.